This T cell receptor beta chain was captured in a study of T cell responses to AZD1222 COVID-19 vaccine. Sequencing was performed with immunoSEQ multiplex PCR; in TCRdb, only in-frame clones are kept and a portion is missing. The top ten hold roughly a fifth of the sample, which has 57,000 or so clones, more than 80% seen once. J was trimmed by 4 bases and V by 4 bases; bases with no gene match: 3. The CDR3 runs 15 residues. Germline lookup yields CDR1 SGDLS and CDR2 YYNGEE. The chain employs TRBV9 and TRBJ2-1, with TRBD2 matching 12 bases. The sequencing here drew on peripheral blood, taken on day 0 of MenACWY control vaccination. The TCR was taken from an adult in good health. The CDR3 bases are TGTGCCAGCAGCAAGACTAGCGGGGGATACAATGAGCAGTTCTTC. This translates into CASSKTSGGYNEQFF.